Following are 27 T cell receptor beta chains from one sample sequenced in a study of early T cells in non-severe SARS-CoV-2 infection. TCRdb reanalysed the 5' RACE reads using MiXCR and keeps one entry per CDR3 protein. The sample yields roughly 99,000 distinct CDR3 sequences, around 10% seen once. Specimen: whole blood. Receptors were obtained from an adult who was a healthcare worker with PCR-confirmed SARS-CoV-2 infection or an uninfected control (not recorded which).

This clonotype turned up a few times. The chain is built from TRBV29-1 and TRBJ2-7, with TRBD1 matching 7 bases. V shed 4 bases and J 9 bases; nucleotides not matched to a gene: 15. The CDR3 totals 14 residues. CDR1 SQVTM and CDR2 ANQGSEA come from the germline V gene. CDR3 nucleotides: TGCAGCGTTGGGACCGGGACAGCACTACGTCCGCAGTACTTC. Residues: CSVGTGTALRPQYF.

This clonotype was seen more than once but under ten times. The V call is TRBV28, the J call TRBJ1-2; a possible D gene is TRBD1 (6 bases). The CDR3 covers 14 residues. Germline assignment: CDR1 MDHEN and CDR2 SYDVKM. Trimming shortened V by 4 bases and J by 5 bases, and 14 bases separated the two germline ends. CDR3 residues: CASSSEGGTYGYTF. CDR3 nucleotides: TGTGCCAGCAGTTCGGAAGGGGGTACTTATGGCTACACCTTC.

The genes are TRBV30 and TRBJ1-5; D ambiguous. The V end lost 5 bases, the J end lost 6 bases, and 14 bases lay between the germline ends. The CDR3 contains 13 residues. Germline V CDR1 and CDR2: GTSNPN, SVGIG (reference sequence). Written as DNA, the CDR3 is TGTGCCTGGTCACTCCACTCGTTTCAGCCCCAGCATTTT. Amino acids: CAWSLHSFQPQHF.

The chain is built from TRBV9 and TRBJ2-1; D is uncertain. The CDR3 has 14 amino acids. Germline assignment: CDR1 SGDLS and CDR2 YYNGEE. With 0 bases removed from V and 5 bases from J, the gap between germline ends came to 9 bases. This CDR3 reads CASSVAGLDNEQFF. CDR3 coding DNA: TGTGCCAGCAGCGTAGCGGGCCTCGACAATGAGCAGTTCTTC. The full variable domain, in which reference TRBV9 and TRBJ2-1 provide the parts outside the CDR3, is DSGVTQTPKHLITATGQRVTLRCSPRSGDLSVYWYQQSLDQGLQFLIQYYNGEERAKGNILERFSAQQFPDLHSELNLSSLELGDSALYFCASSVAGLDNEQFFGPGTRLTVL.

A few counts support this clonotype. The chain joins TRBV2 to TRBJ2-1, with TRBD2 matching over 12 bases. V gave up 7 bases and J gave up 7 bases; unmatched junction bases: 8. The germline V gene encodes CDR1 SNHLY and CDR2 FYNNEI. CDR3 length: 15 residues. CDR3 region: CASTRTSGIRNEQFF. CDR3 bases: TGTGCCAGCACCCGGACTAGCGGGATTAGGAATGAGCAGTTCTTC.

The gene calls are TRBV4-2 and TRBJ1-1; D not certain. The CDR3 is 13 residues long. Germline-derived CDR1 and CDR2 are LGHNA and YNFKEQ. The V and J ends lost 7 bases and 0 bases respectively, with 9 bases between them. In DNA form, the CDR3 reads TGTGCCAGCACGAGAGTCGTGAACACTGAAGCTTTCTTT. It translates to CASTRVVNTEAFF.

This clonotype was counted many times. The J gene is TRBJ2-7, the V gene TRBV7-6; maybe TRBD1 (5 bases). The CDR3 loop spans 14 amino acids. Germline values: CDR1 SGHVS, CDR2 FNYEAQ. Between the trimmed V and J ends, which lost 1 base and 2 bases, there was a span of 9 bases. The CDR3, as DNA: TGTGCCAGCAGCTTAGAAAGGGGCCCCTACGAGCAGTACTTC. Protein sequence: CASSLERGPYEQYF.

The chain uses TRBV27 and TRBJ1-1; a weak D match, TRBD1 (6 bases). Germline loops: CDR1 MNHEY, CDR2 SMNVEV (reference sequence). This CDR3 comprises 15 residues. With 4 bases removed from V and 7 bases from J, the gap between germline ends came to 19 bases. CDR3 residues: CASSSPQDRSNEAFF. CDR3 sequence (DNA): TGTGCCAGCAGTTCCCCCCAAGACAGGTCCAATGAAGCTTTCTTT.

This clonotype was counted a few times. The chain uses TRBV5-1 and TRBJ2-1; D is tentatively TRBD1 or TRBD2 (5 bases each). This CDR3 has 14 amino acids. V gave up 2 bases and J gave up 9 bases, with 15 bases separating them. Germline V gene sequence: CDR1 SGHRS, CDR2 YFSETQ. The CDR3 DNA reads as TGCGCCAGCAGCTTTACCGGGACGGTTGTTGAGCAGTTCTTC. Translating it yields CASSFTGTVVEQFF.

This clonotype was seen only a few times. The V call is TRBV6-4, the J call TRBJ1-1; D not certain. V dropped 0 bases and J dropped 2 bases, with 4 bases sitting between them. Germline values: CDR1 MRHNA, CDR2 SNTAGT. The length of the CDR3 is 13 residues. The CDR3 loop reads CASSDSANTEAFF. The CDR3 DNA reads TGTGCCAGCAGTGACTCGGCAAACACTGAAGCTTTCTTT.

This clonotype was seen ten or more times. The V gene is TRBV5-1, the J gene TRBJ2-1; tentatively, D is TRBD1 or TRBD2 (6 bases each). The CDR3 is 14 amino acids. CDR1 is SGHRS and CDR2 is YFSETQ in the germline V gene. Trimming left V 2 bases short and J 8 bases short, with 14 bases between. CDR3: CASSLGGFRDEQFF. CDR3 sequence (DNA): TGCGCCAGCAGCTTAGGGGGGTTTAGGGATGAGCAGTTCTTC.

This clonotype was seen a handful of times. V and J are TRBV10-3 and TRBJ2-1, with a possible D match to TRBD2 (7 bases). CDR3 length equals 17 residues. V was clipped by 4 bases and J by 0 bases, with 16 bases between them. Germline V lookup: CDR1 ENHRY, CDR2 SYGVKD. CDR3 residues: CAISAGGGTSSYNEQFF. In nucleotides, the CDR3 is TGTGCCATCAGTGCGGGGGGCGGAACAAGCTCCTACAATGAGCAGTTCTTC.

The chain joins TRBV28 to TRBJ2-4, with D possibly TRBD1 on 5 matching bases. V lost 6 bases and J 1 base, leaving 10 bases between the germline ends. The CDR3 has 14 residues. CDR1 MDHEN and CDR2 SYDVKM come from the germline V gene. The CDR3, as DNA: TGTGCCAGCAGCCCCTCAGGGGCCAAAAACATTCAGTACTTC. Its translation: CASSPSGAKNIQYF.

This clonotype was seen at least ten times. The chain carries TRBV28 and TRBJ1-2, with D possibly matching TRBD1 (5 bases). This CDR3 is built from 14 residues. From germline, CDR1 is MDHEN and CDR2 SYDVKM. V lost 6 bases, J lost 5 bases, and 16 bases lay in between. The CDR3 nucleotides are TGTGCCAGCAGCTACCGGGTCAGACAGTATGGCTACACCTTC. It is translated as CASSYRVRQYGYTF.

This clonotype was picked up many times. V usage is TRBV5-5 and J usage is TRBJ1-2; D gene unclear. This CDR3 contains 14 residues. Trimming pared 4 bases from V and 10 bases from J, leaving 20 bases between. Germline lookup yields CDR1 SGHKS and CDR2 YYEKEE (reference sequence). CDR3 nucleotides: TGTGCCAGCAGCCTGGACGGATCTAGTTGGGACTACACCTTC. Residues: CASSLDGSSWDYTF. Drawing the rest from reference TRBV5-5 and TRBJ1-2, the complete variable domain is DAGVTQSPTHLIKTRGQQVTLRCSPISGHKSVSWYQQVLGQGPQFIFQYYEKEERGRGNFPDRFSARQFPNYSSELNVNALLLGDSALYLCASSLDGSSWDYTFGSGTRLTVV.

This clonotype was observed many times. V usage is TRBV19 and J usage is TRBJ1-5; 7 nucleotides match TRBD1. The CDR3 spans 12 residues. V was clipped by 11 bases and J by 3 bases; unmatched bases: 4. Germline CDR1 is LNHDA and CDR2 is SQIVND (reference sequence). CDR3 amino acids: CAVGTVNQPQHF. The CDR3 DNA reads TGTGCCGTAGGGACAGTCAATCAGCCCCAGCATTTT.

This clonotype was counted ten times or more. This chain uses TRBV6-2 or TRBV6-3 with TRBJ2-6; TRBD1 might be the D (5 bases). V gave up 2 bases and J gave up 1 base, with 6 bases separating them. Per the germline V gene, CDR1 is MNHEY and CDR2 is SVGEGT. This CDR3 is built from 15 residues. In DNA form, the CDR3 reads TGTGCCAGCAGTTACGGGGCGTCTGGGGCCAACGTCCTGACTTTC. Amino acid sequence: CASSYGASGANVLTF.

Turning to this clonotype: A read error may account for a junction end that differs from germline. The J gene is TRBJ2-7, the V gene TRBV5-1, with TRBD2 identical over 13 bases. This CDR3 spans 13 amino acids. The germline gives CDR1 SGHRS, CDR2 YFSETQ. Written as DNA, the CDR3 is TGCGTCAGCAAGGGACTAGCGGGACAAGAGCAGTACTTC. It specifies CVSKGLAGQEQYF. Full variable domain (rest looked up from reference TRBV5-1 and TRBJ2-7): KAGVTQTPRYLIKTRGQQVTLSCSPISGHRSVSWYQQTPGQGLQFLFEYFSETQRNKGNFPGRFSGRQFSNSRSEMNVSTLELGDSALYLCVSKGLAGQEQYFGPGTRLTVT.

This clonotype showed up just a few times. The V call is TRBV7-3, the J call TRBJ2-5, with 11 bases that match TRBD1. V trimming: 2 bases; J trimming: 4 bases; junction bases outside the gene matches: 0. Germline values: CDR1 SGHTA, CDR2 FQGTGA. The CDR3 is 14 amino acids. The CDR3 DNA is TGTGCCAGCAGCTTAGGGACAGGGGGAGAGACCCAGTACTTC. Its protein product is CASSLGTGGETQYF.

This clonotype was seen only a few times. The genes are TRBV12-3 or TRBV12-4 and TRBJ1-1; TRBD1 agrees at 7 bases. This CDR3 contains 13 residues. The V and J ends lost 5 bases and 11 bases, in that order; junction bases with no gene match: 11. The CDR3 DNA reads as TGTGCCAGCAGTCCCGAAGGGGGCTTAGGGGCTTTCTTT. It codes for CASSPEGGLGAFF.

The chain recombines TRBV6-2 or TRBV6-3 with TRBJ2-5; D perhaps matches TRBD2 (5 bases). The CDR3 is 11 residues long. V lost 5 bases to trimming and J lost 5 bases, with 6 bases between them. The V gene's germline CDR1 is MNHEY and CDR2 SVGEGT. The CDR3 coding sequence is TGTGCCAGCAGTCAGCGGGAGACCCAGTACTTC. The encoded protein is CASSQRETQYF.

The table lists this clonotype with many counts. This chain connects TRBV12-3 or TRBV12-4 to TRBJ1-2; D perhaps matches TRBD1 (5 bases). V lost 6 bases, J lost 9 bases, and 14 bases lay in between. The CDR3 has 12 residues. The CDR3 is CASRDGTRSYTF. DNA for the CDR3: TGTGCCAGCAGGGACGGGACGCGTAGCTACACCTTC.

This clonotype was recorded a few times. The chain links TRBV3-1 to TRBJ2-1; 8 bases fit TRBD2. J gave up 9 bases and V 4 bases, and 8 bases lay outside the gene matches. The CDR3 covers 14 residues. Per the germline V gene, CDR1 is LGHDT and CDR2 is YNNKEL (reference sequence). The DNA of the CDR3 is TGTGCCAGCAGCCGGCGACGGGAGGGAGGTGAGCAGTTCTTC. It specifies CASSRRREGGEQFF.

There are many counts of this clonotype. CDR3 DNA sequence: TGCGCCAGCAGCCAATTCGTCGGGGAGAACACTGAAGCTTTCTTT. This encodes CASSQFVGENTEAFF. This chain uses TRBV4-1 with TRBJ1-1; D unclear. The CDR3 loop spans 15 amino acids. V shed 2 bases and J shed 1 base, with 11 bases lying between them. The V gene's germline CDR1 is MGHRA and CDR2 YSYEKL.

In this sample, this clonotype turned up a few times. The CDR3, as DNA: TGTGCCAGCAGCTCGGGAGGTACTGAAAAACTGTTTTTT. Protein sequence: CASSSGGTEKLFF. This chain joins TRBV7-9 and TRBJ1-4, with unresolved D. Germline loops: CDR1 SEHNR, CDR2 FQNEAQ (reference sequence). This CDR3 has 13 amino acids. V lost 4 bases to trimming and J lost 7 bases, with 10 bases between them.

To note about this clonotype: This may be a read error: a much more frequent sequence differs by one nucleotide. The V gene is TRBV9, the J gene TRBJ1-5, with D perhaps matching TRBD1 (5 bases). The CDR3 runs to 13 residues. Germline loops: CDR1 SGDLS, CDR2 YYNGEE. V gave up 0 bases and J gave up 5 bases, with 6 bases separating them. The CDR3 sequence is CASSVGGYQPQHF. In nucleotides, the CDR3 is TGTGCCAGCAGCGTAGGGGGCTATCAGCCCCAGCATTTT.

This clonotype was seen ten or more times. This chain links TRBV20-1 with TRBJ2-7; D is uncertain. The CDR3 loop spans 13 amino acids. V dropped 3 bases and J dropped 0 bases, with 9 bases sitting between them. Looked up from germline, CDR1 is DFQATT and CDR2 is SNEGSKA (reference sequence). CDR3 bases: TGCAGTGCTAGGGTGGCTGCCTCCTACGAGCAGTACTTC. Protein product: CSARVAASYEQYF.